This T cell receptor (beta chain) came from a study of blood T cells in healthy people across ages. Trimming removed 5 bases from V and 3 bases from J; junction bases left unmatched: 9. In germline, CDR1 is SEHNR, CDR2 FQNEAQ (reference sequence). CDR3 size: 16 residues. Sample-barcoded 5' priming and a J-beta primer mix drove a second PCR of about 6 to 12 cycles. TCRdb used MiXCR to reprocess the 5' RACE reads, holding one entry per CDR3 protein. The table lists hundreds of thousands of distinct CDR3 sequences, roughly 44% of them singletons. In its sample, this clonotype was seen a few times. Isolation recovered at least 7 million PBMCs from every sample.

The chain joins TRBV7-9 to TRBJ2-3, with 9 bases aligning to TRBD2. The TCR comes from a man in his 60s in good health. Sequenced: blood. CDR3 sequence reads: CASSLPGAGGTDTQYF. The CDR3 DNA sequence: TGTGCCAGCAGCCTCCCCGGAGCGGGGGGAACAGATACGCAGTATTTT.